This entry features one TCR beta chain sequence. The sample comes from a study of blood T cell repertoires in COVID-19. Original processing methods: The assay estimated nucleated cells by amplifying reference gene primers. Profiling relied on immunoSEQ multiplex PCR, and the TCRdb table lists in-frame clones only, not all of them. Clonal size and the V and J genes are those of that table, whereas D and trimming came from the DNA. The sample includes some 350,000 clones, approximately 88% of them seen just once. The CDR3 runs to 13 residues. V shed 1 base and J shed 7 bases, with 10 bases lying between them. The germline V gene has CDR1 MDHEN and CDR2 SYDVKM. Seattle patients were enrolled during active infection and followed longitudinally.

This TCR was recovered from a woman aged 30 to 39 with COVID-19, enrolled during active disease. Sequenced material: peripheral blood. The rearrangement links TRBV28 to TRBJ1-2; D unresolved. CDR3 coding DNA: TGTGCCAGCAGTTTATCGGTAGATGGTGGCTACACCTTC. It is translated as CASSLSVDGGYTF.